This T cell receptor (beta chain) originates from a study of CD8 T cells in Susac syndrome. Points from the study as a whole: Repertoires of Susac syndrome CD4+ T cells lacked clonal expansion.

Sequencing targeted TCR beta in T cells from blood (CD8+ and CD4+). An input of roughly 0.5 to 1 ug of RNA was subjected to reverse transcription using random hexamers. TCRdb redid the calling of the immunoSEQ multiplex PCR reads with MiXCR, one entry per CDR3 protein. The sample includes over 150,000 distinct CDR3 sequences, roughly 95% of them seen just once. On this clonotype: As yet, its antigen is unknown.

Germline V gives CDR1 MDHEN, CDR2 SYDVKM. This CDR3 region has 13 residues. V was clipped by 5 bases and J by 4 bases, with 12 bases between them. The sample comprised CD4+ T cells from PBMCs. The receptor's source is a human donor with Susac syndrome. The rearrangement links TRBV28 to TRBJ2-7; weak D call: TRBD1 (5 bases). CDR3 sequence: CASSDSFLYEQYV. The CDR3 coding sequence is TGTGCCAGCAGTGACAGCTTCTTGTACGAGCAGTACGTC.